One and the same sample provided the 12 T cell receptor beta chains below, sequenced in a study of T cells after yellow fever vaccination. A single record per CDR3 protein comes from TCRdb applying MiXCR to the 5' RACE reads. The sample includes tens of thousands of distinct CDR3 sequences, roughly 7.4% seen only once; the top ten take roughly a third. This specimen consisted of CD8+ T cells sorted from PBMCs, obtained around 5 days after the first yellow fever vaccination. The receptors shown here come from a man between 18 and 35 years old who received the YFV17D yellow fever vaccine.

This clonotype was seen more than once but under ten times. This chain links TRBV6-1 with TRBJ2-7; 12 nucleotides agree with TRBD2. J gave up 2 bases and V 6 bases, and 11 bases lay outside the gene matches. CDR1 MNHNS and CDR2 SASEGT come from the germline V gene. The CDR3 is made up of 17 amino acids. CDR3 DNA: TGTGCCAGCAGCCTTTTGTCTAGCGGGGGGGCCGCCTACGAGCAGTACTTC. The encoded protein is CASSLLSSGGAAYEQYF.

The V and J genes are TRBV9 and TRBJ1-1; no clear D. The CDR3 is 15 residues long. Per the germline V gene, CDR1 is SGDLS and CDR2 is YYNGEE. V lost 0 bases and J lost 4, with 13 bases in between. CDR3 DNA: TGTGCCAGCAGCGTAGGAGGAGGGTCCCCCACTGAAGCTTTCTTT. Translating it yields CASSVGGGSPTEAFF.

This clonotype was seen ten or more times. The V gene is TRBV7-9, the J gene TRBJ2-5, with 7 bases fitting TRBD1. Germline V gives CDR1 SEHNR, CDR2 FQNEAQ (reference sequence). V shed 3 bases and J 4 bases; nucleotides not matched to a gene: 5. The CDR3 runs 14 residues. As DNA, the CDR3 is TGTGCCAGCAGCTTCTATTCAGGGGGAGAGACCCAGTACTTC. Protein sequence: CASSFYSGGETQYF.

This clonotype has only a few counts. The chain is built from TRBV11-2 and TRBJ1-5; the D is unclear. The V end lost 5 bases, the J end lost 8 bases, and 16 bases lay between the germline ends. Per the germline V gene, CDR1 is SGHAT and CDR2 is FQNNGV. The CDR3 has 14 residues. The CDR3: CASSPFPFGEPQHF. The CDR3 DNA reads TGTGCCAGCAGCCCATTTCCCTTTGGAGAGCCCCAGCATTTT.

The chain joins TRBV6-1 to TRBJ2-1; the match to TRBD1 covers 10 bases. Germline V lookup: CDR1 MNHNS, CDR2 SASEGT. This CDR3 contains 14 residues. With V trimmed by 5 bases and J by 10 bases, 8 bases remained unmatched. CDR3 DNA: TGTGCCAGCAGTCGGACAGGGGGGACGCGGGAGCAGTTCTTC. Translating gives CASSRTGGTREQFF.

This clonotype was seen at least ten times. V gene TRBV4-3 combines with J gene TRBJ2-1; 11 bases fit TRBD2. Germline CDR1 and CDR2: LGHNA and YSLEER. V lost 1 base and J lost 4; bases outside the gene matches: 3. CDR3 size: 16 residues. CDR3 amino acids: CASSQGVAGGYNEQFF. In nucleotides, the CDR3 is TGCGCCAGCAGCCAAGGGGTAGCGGGGGGGTACAATGAGCAGTTCTTC.

This clonotype was seen repeatedly, ten times or more. V and J are TRBV3-1 and TRBJ2-1; D may match TRBD1 or TRBD2 (6 bases each). CDR1 LGHDT and CDR2 YNNKEL come from the germline V gene (reference sequence). The CDR3 is 13 amino acids. With 1 base removed from V and 8 bases from J, the gap between germline ends came to 9 bases. The CDR3 nucleotides are TGTGCCAGCAGCCAAGGGGGGGCCTATGAGCAGTTCTTC. Translating gives CASSQGGAYEQFF.

In its sample, this clonotype was seen many times. The J gene is TRBJ1-3, the V gene TRBV4-3, with 9 bases fitting TRBD1. V lost 5 bases and J lost 1; bases outside the gene matches: 3. Looked up from germline, CDR1 is LGHNA and CDR2 is YSLEER. This CDR3 comprises 15 residues. CDR3 amino acids: CASSSDRGSGNTIYF. CDR3 sequence (DNA): TGCGCCAGCAGCTCTGACAGGGGGTCTGGAAACACCATATATTTT.

There are a few counts of this clonotype. V gene TRBV7-2 combines with J gene TRBJ2-5, with TRBD2 matching 9 bases. From germline, CDR1 is SGHTA and CDR2 FQGNSA. This CDR3 is 16 amino acids long. The V segment lost 6 bases and the J segment 2 bases; nucleotides outside the gene matches: 10. The CDR3 DNA sequence: TGTGCCAGCAGGTCCACCGGGACTAGCACTCAAGAGACCCAGTACTTC. Translated: CASRSTGTSTQETQYF. The full variable domain, in which reference TRBV7-2 and TRBJ2-5 provide the parts outside the CDR3, is GAGVSQSPSNKVTEKGKDVELRCDPISGHTALYWYRQSLGQGLEFLIYFQGNSAPDKSGLPSDRFSAERTGGSVSTLTIQRTQQEDSAVYLCASRSTGTSTQETQYFGPGTRLLVL.

This clonotype has just a few counts. The chain is built from TRBV12-3 or TRBV12-4 and TRBJ2-7; D ambiguous. This CDR3 spans 14 amino acids. V lost 7 bases and J 2 bases, leaving 15 bases between the germline ends. This CDR3 reads CASNSDAAPYEQYF. The DNA for the CDR3 is TGTGCCAGCAACTCTGATGCGGCGCCCTACGAGCAGTACTTC.

The CDR3 DNA sequence: TGTGCCAGCAGCGTGGGGACTACCACCTACAATGAGCAGTTCTTC. Translation: CASSVGTTTYNEQFF. This rearrangement joins TRBV9 to TRBJ2-1; 7 nucleotides match TRBD2. After removal of 2 bases from V and 2 bases from J, the junction contained 4 bases not matched to a gene. The CDR3 has 15 amino acids. Per the germline V gene, CDR1 is SGDLS and CDR2 is YYNGEE.

The V and J genes are TRBV7-6 and TRBJ1-2; 11 bases line up with TRBD1. The J segment lost 8 bases and the V segment lost 5 bases, leaving 7 bases of the junction unmatched. Germline V gene sequence: CDR1 SGHVS, CDR2 FNYEAQ. This CDR3 is built from 14 residues. CDR3 residues: CASSLGQGARGYTF. DNA of the CDR3: TGTGCCAGCAGCCTCGGACAGGGGGCGAGGGGCTACACCTTC.